This T cell receptor beta chain comes out of a study of shared clonotypes between healthy human individuals. The CDR3 is 10 amino acids. The germline V and J ends were trimmed by 7 bases and 5 bases, with 8 bases remaining between them. In germline, CDR1 is SQVTM, CDR2 ANQGSEA. Some clones are missing from TCRdb's copy, which holds only in-frame ones; the method was immunoSEQ multiplex PCR. The profile shows over a million clones, approximately 78% of them singletons. A CD45RA-negative memory subset and a CD45RA+ naive subset were separated from the CD4+ cells. On this clone itself: Being one base from a much bigger clone, this may be a read error.

The clonotype was recovered from a man younger than 30 in good health. Some clones in this sample may be carry-over from other donors' samples. V gene TRBV29-1 combines with J gene TRBJ2-5; D is ambiguous. Sequencing was carried out using memory CD4+ T cells from PBMCs. Specified subset: CD45RA-negative fraction. The CDR3 DNA is TGCAGCGCTGCCGGGGAGACCCAGTACTTC. Residues: CSAAGETQYF.